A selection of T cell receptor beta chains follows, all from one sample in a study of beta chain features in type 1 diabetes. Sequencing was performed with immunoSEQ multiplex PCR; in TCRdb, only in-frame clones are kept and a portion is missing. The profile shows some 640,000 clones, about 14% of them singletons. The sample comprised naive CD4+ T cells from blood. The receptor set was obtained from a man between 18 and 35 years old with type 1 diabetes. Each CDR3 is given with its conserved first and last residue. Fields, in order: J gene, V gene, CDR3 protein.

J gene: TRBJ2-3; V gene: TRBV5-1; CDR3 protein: CASSPSSRDSANTQYF
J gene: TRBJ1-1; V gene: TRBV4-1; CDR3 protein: CASSQDQVTEAFF
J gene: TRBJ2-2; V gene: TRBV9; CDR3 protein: CASSFRTGDPGELFF
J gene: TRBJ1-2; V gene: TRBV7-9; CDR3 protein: CASSLREDIYGYTF
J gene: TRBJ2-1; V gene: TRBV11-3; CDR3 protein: CASSSPLEEQFF
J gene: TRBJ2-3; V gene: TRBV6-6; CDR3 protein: CASTRFEADTQYF
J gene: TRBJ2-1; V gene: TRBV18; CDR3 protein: CASSPPGTNEQFF
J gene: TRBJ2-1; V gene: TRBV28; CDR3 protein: CASSLRSYNEQFF
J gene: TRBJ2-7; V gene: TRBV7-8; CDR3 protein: CASSLATGRDEQYF
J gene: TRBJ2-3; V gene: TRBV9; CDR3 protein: CASSVGRDTDTQYF
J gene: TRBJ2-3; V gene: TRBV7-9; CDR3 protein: CASSLAALAGGLF
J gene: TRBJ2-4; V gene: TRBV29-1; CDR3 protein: CSVDPGGADIQYF
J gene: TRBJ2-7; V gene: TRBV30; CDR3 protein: CAWSGDRAHEQYF
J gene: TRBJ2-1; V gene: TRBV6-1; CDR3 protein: CASSHSTGASQQFF
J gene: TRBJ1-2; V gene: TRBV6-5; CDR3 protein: CASTIVGGYGYTF
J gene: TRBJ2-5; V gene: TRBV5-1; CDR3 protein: CASSLVAGGKETQYF
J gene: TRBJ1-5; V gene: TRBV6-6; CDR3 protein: CASSPLLQNNQPQHF
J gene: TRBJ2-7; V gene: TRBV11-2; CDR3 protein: CASSLQGGSSYEQYF
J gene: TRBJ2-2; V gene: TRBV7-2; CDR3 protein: CASRGMDTGELFF
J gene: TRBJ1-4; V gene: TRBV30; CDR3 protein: CAGLPSAANEKLFF
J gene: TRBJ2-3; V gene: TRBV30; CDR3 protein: CAEGSDTQYF
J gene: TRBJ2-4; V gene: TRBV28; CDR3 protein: CASSLGGDLLKNIQYF
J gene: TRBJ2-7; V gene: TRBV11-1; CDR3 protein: CASSLELRYEQYF
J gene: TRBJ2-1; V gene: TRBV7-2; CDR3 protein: CASSFPGGLAGNEQFF
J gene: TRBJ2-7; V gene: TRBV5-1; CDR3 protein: CASSFQGSDEQYF
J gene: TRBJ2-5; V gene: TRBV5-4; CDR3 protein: CASSLEQWRGETQYF
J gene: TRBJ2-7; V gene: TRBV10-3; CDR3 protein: CAIRERPTYEQYF
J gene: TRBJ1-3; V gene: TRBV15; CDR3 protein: CATSGTGSGNTIYF
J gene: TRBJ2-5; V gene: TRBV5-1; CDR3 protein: CASSPRSGETQYF
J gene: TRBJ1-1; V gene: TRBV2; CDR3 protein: CASSKDWNTEAFF
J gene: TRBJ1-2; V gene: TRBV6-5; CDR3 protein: CASRRGNYGYTF
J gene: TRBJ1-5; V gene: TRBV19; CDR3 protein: CASSTRGPQHF
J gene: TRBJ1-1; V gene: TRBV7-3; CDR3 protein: CASSSGRDTEAFF
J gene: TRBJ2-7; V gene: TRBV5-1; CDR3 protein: CASSFGVSGEQYF
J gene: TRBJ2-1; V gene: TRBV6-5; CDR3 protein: CASMTFSEQFF
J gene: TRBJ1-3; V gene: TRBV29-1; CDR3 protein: CSWTSSGNTIYF
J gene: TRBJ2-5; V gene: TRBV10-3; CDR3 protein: CAISESTRSGETQYF
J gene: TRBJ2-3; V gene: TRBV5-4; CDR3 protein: CASSLIAGGSDTQYF
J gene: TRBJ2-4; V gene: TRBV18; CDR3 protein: CASSLAGVEKNIQYF
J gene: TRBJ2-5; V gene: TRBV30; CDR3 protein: CAWSFGLAGYRETQYF
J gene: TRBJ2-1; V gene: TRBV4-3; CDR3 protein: CASSPSRGGGGDNEQFF
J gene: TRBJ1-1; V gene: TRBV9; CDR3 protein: CASSPGESFHEAFF
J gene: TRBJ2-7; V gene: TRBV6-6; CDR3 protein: CASSDRVDEQYF
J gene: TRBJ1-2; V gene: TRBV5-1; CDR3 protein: CASRLGTGANYGYTF
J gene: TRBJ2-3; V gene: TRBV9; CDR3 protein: CASSVAGGLWDTQYF
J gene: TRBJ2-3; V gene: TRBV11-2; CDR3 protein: CASSASAGGPRYTQYF
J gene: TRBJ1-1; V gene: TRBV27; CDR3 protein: CATSGQENTEAFF
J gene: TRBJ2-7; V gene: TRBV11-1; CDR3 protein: CASSLGGRTYEQYF
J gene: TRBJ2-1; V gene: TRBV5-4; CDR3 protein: CASSFGRGDYNEQFF
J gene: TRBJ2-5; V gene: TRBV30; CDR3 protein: CAWSLKEQYF
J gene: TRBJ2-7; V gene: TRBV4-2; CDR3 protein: CASSYRTGGGDEQYF
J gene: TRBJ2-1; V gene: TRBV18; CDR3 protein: CASSPPASRYNEQFF
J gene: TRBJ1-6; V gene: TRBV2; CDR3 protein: CATGVGSGDNSPLHF
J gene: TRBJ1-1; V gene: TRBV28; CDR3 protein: CASSHGTGWAEAFF
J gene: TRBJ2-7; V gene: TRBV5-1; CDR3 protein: CASSSHGPSPYEQYF
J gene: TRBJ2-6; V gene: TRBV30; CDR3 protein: CAWSVAGANVLTF
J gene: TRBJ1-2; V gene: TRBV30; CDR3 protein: CAWSVFGSVGTYGYTF
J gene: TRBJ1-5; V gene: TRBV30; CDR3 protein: CAWESGASGNQPQHF
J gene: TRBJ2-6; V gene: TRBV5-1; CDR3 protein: CASSLEGSSGANVLTF
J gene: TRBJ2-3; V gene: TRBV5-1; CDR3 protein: CASSSGQILAVWAPDTQYF